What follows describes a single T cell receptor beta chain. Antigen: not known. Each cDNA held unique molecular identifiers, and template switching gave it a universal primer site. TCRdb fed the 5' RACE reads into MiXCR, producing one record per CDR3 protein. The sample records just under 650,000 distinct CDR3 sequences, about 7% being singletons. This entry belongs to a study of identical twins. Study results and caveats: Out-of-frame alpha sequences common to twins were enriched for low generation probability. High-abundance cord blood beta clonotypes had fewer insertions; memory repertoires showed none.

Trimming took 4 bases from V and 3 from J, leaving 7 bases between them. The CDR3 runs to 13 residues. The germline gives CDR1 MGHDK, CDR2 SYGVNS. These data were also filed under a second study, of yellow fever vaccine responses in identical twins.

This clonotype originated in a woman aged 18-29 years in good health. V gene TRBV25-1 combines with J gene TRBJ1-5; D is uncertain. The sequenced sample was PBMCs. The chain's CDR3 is CASSAGTNQPQHF. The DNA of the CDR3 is TGTGCCAGCAGTGCCGGAACCAATCAGCCCCAGCATTTT.